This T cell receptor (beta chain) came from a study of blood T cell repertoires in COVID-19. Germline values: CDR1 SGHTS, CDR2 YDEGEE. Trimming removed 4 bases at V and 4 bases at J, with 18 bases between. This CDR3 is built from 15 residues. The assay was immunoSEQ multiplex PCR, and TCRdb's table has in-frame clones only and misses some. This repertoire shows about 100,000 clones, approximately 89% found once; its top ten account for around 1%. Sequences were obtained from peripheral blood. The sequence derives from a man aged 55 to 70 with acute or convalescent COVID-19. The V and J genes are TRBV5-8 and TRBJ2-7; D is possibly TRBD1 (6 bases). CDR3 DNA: TGTGCCAGCAGCGGCGACTTCAGGGGCGGGTACGAGCAGTACTTC. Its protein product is CASSGDFRGGYEQYF.